This entry concerns a single TCR beta chain. Its antigen is undetermined. Here immunoSEQ multiplex PCR was the method, and the copy in TCRdb shows in-frame clones only, minus some. In the table there are approximately 6,600 clones, approximately 79% of which are singletons. The tumor samples were collected prior to definitive surgery or chemotherapy. The data derive from a study of high-grade serous ovarian cancer treatment subgroups. Background on the study: Each sample yielded on average roughly 7,000 unique TCR beta rearrangements from approximately 13,000 reads.

V lost 2 bases, J lost 0 bases, and 10 bases lay in between. The CDR3 is made up of 15 amino acids. Germline values: CDR1 MNHEY, CDR2 SVGAGI. Points from the study as a whole: Repertoire similarity ranged about 0.1 to 0.79 between tumors of one patient.

Material for sequencing was tumor tissue. The clonotype comes from a human donor with high-grade serous ovarian cancer. The rearrangement joins TRBV6-5 to TRBJ1-1; D remains ambiguous. The DNA of the CDR3 is TGTGCCAGCAGTTACGGGTCGGATATGAACACTGAAGCTTTCTTT. It specifies CASSYGSDMNTEAFF.